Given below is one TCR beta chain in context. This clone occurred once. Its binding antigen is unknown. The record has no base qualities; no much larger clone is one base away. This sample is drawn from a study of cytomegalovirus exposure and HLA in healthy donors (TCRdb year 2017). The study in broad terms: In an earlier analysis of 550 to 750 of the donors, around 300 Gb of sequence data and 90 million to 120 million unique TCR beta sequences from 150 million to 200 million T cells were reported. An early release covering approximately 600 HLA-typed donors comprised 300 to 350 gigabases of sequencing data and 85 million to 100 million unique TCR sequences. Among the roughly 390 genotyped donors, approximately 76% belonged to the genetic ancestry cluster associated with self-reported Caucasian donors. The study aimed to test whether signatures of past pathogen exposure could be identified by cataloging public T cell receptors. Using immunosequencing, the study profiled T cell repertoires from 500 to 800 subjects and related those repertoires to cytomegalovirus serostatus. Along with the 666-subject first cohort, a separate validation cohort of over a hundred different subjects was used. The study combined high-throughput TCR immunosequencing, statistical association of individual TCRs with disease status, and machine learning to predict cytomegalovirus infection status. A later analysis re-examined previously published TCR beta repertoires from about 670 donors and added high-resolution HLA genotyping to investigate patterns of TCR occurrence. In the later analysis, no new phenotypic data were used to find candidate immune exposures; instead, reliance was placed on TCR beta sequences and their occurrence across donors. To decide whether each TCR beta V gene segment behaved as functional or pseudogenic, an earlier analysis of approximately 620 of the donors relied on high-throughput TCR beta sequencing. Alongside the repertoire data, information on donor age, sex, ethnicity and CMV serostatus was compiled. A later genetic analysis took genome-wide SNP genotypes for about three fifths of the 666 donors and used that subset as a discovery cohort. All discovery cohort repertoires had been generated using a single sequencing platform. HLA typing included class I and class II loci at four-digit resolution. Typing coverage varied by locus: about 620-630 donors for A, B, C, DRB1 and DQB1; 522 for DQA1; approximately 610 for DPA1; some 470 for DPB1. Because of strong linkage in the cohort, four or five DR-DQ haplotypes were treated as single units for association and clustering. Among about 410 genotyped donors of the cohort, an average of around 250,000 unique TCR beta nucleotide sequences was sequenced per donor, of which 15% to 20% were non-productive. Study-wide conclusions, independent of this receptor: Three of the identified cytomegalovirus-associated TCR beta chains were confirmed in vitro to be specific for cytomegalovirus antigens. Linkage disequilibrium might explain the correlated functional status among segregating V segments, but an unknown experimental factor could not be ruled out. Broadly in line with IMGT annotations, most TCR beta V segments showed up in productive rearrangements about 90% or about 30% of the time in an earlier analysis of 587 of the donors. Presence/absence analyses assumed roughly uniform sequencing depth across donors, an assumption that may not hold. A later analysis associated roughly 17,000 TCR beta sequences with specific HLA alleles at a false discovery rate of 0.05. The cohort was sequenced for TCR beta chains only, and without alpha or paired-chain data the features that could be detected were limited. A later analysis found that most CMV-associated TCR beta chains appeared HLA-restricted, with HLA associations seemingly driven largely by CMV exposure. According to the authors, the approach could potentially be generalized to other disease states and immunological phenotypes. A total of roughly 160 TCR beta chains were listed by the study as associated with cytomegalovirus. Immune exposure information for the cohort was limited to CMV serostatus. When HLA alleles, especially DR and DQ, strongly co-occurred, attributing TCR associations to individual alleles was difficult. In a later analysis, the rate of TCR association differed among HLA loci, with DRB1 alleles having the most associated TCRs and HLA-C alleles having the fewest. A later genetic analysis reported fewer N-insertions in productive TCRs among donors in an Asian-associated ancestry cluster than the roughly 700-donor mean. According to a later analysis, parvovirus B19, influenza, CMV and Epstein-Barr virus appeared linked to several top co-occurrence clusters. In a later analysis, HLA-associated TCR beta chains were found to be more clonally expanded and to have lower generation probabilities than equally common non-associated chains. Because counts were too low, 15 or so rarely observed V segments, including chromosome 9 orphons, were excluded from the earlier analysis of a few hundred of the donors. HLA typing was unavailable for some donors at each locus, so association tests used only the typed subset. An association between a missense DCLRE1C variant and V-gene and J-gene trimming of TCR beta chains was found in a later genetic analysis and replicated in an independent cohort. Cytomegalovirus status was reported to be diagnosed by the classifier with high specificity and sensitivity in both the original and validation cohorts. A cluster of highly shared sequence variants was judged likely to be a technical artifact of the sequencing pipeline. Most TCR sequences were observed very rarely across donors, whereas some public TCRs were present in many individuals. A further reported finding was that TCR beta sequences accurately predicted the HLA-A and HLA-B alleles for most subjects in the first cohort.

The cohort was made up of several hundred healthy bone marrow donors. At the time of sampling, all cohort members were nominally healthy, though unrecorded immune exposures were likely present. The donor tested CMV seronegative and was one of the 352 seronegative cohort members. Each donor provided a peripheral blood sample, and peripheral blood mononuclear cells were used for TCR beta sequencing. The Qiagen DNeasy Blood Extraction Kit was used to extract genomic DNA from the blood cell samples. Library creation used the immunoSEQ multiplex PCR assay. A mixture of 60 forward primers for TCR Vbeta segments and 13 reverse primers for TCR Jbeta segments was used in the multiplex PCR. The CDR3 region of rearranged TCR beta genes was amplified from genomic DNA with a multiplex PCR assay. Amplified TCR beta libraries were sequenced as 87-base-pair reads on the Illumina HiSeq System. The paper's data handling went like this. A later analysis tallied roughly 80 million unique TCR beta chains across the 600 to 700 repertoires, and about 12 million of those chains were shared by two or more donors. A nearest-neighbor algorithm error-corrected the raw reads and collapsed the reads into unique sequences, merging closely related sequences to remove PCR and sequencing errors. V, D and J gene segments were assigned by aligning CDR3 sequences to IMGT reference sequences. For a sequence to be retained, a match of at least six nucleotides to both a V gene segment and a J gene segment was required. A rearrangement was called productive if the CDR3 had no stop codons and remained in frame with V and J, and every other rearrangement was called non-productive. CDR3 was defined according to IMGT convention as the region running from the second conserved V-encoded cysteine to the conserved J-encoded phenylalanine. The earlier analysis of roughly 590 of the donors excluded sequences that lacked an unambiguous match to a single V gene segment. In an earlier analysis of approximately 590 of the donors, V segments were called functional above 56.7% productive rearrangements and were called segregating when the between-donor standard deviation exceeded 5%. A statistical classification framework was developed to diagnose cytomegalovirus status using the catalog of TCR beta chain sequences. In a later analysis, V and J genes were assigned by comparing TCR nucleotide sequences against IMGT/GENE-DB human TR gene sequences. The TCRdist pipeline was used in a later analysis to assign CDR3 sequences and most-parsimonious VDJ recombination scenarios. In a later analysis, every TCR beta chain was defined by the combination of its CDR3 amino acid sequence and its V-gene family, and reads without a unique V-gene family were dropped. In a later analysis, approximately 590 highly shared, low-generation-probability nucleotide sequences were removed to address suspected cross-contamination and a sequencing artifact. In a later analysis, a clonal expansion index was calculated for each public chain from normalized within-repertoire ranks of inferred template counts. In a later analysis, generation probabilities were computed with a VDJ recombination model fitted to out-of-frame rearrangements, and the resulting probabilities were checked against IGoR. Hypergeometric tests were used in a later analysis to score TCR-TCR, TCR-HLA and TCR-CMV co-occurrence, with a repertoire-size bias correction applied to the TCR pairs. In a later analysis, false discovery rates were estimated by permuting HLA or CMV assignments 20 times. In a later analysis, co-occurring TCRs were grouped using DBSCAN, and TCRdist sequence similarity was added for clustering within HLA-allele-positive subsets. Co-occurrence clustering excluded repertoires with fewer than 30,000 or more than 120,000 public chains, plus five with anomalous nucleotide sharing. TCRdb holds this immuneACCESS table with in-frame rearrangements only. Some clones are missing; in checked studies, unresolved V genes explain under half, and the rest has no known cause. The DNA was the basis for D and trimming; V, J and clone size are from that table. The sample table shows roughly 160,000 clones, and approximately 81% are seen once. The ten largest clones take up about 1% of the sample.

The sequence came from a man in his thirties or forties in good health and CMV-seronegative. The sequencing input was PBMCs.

CDR3 loop: CASSQWTEPNSPLHF. At the DNA level, the sequence is TGCGCCAGCAGCCAGTGGACAGAACCTAATTCACCCCTCCACTTT. This receptor chain uses TRBV4-3 and TRBJ1-6; a tentative D match to TRBD1 spans 6 bases. The junction carries 12 bases between V and J, which are trimmed by 3 bases and 6 bases respectively. Via the germline V gene, CDR1 is LGHNA and CDR2 YSLEER. CDR3 length: 15 amino acids, cysteine to phenylalanine. Only CDR3 DNA remains: 45 bases, in frame from the first base.